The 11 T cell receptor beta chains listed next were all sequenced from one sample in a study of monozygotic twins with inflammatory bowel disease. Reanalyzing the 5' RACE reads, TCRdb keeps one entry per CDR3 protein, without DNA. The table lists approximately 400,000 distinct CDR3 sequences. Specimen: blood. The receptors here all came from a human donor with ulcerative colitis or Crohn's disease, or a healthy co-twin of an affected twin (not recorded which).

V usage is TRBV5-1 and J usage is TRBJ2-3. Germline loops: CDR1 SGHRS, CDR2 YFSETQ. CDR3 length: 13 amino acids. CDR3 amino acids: CASSSDRTDTQYF. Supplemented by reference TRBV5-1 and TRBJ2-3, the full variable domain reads KAGVTQTPRYLIKTRGQQVTLSCSPISGHRSVSWYQQTPGQGLQFLFEYFSETQRNKGNFPGRFSGRQFSNSRSEMNVSTLELGDSALYLCASSSDRTDTQYFGPGTRLTVL.

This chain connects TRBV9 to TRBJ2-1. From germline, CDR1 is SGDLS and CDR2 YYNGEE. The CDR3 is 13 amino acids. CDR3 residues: CASSVEGKGEQFF.

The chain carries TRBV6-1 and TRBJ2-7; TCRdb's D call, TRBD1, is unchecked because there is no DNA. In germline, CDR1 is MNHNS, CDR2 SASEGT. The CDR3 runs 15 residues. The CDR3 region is CASSRLNLGQGHLSF.

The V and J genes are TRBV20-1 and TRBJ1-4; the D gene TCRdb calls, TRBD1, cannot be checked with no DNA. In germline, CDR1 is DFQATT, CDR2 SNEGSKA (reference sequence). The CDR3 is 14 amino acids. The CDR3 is CSAGGQGGGEKLFF.

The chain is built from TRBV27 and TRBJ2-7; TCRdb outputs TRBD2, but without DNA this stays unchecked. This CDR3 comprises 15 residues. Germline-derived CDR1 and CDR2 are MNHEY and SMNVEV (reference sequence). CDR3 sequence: CASSPPTSMGHEQYF.

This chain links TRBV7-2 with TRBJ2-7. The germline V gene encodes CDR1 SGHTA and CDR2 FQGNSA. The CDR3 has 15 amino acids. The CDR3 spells CASSLEHGSSYEQYF. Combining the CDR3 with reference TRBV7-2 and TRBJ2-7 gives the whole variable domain GAGVSQSPSNKVTEKGKDVELRCDPISGHTALYWYRQSLGQGLEFLIYFQGNSAPDKSGLPSDRFSAERTGGSVSTLTIQRTQQEDSAVYLCASSLEHGSSYEQYFGPGTRLTVT.

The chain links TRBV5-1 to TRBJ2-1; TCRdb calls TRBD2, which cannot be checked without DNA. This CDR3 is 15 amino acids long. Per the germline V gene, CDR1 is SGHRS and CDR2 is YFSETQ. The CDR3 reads CASSPGLATYNEQFF.

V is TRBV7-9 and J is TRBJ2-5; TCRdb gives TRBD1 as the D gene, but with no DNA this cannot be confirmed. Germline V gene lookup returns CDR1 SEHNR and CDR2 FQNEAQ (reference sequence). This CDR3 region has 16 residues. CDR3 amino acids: CASTDPGSGGQETQYF. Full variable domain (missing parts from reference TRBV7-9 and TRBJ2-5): DTGVSQNPRHKITKRGQNVTFRCDPISEHNRLYWYRQTLGQGPEFLTYFQNEAQLEKSRLLSDRFSAERPKGSFSTLEIQRTEQGDSAMYLCASTDPGSGGQETQYFGPGTRLLVL.

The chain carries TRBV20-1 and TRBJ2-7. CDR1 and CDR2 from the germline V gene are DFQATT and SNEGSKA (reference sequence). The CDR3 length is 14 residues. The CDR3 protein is CSARDGVRVDEQYF.

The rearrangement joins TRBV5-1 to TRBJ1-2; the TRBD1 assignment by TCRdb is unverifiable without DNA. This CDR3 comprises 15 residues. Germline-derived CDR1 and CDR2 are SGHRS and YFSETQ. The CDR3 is CASSVDGNTNYGYTF.

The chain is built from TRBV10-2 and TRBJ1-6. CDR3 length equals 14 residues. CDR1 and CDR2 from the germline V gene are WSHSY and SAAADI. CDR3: CASGTGLENSPLHF.